This T cell receptor (beta chain) derives from a study of identifying expanded T cells in peripheral blood. Study-wide points: Technical replicates showed roughly 1.2 changed clones; around two weeks about 16.4; four weeks 19.

The data were produced by immunoSEQ multiplex PCR, yet TCRdb's version contains in-frame clones alone and is incomplete. Among 81,000 or so clones listed, over 80% were seen once. On this clone itself: The antigen remains undetermined.

Unmatched junction bases numbered 7, after V lost 5 bases and J lost 7 bases. The CDR3 contains 15 residues. Germline CDR1 and CDR2: MDHEN and SYDVKM. This receptor was taken from a person aged 18-69 years in good health. The chain employs TRBV28 and TRBJ2-2, with 10 positions matching TRBD1. Material for sequencing was blood. CDR3 loop: CASSRAGQGSGELFF. Here the CDR3 DNA reads TGTGCCAGCAGTCGTGCGGGACAGGGGAGCGGGGAGCTGTTTTTT. The whole variable domain, remainder taken from reference TRBV28 and TRBJ2-2, is DVKVTQSSRYLVKRTGEKVFLECVQDMDHENMFWYRQDPGLGLRLIYFSYDVKMKEKGDIPEGYSVSREKKERFSLILESASTNQTSMYLCASSRAGQGSGELFFGEGSRLTVL.